The 5 T cell receptor beta chains below all came from one sample that was sequenced in a study of shared clonotypes between healthy human individuals. Sequencing used immunoSEQ multiplex PCR; TCRdb keeps in-frame clones, though not all of them. The sample records some 2 million clones, approximately 94% being singletons. CD45RO-negative, CCR7-selected cells formed the naive CD8 fraction, which excluded terminally differentiated effector memory CD45RA+ cells. The sequenced sample consisted of naive CD8+ T cells sorted from blood. Source of these receptors: a man aged 18 to 35 in good health.

This chain joins TRBV19 and TRBJ2-1; 8 nucleotides align to TRBD2. The CDR3 contains 16 residues. Germline V gene sequence: CDR1 LNHDA, CDR2 SQIVND (reference sequence). V shed 0 bases, J shed 8 bases, and the junction held 9 bases outside the gene matches. This chain's CDR3 is CASSIESGSWFDEQFF. The CDR3, as DNA: TGTGCCAGTAGTATAGAGAGCGGGAGTTGGTTCGATGAGCAGTTCTTC.

V and J are TRBV7-9 and TRBJ1-5; 10 bases agree with TRBD1. The ends lost 5 bases at V and 5 bases at J; junction bases unmatched: 9. The germline V gene encodes CDR1 SEHNR and CDR2 FQNEAQ (reference sequence). CDR3 length equals 16 residues. CDR3 coding DNA: TGTGCCAGCAGCCCAAGTGGGACAGGGGTGGATCAGCCCCAGCATTTT. Amino acids: CASSPSGTGVDQPQHF. Variable domain in full (rest from reference TRBV7-9 and TRBJ1-5): DTGVSQNPRHKITKRGQNVTFRCDPISEHNRLYWYRQTLGQGPEFLTYFQNEAQLEKSRLLSDRFSAERPKGSFSTLEIQRTEQGDSAMYLCASSPSGTGVDQPQHFGDGTRLSIL.

The chain joins TRBV5-4 to TRBJ1-5; D is ambiguous. This CDR3 region has 12 residues. Per germline, CDR1 SGHNT and CDR2 YYREEE (reference sequence). V was pared by 2 bases and J by 3 bases, with 3 bases between. The CDR3 region is CASSFDNQPQHF. The CDR3 coding sequence is TGTGCCAGCAGCTTCGACAATCAGCCCCAGCATTTT.

For this clone: A junction end diverges from the germline sequence, so it may reflect a read error. The rearrangement joins TRBV6-6 to TRBJ1-2; D is uncertain. The CDR3 covers 15 residues. CDR1 MNHNY and CDR2 SVGAGI come from the germline V gene (reference sequence). The CDR3 nucleotides are TGTGCCAGCAGTCAGAACCAAGGCTCCTCCTATGACTACACCTTC. Amino acid sequence: CASSQNQGSSYDYTF.

The V and J genes are TRBV10-1 and TRBJ2-1; the match to TRBD2 covers 10 bases. The germline V gene has CDR1 WNHNN and CDR2 SYGVQD (reference sequence). CDR3 size: 16 residues. The V gene end was trimmed by 6 bases and the J gene end by 4 bases; junction bases not matched to a gene: 9. The CDR3: CASSSDGLADYNEQFF. The CDR3 region has the DNA TGCGCCAGCAGCTCAGATGGACTAGCGGATTACAATGAGCAGTTCTTC.